The 13 T cell receptor beta chains reported below all come from one sample, sequenced in a study of Graves' ophthalmopathy and Graves' hyperthyroidism. The authors amplified TCR beta CDR3 regions, and they did so from RNA transcripts for repertoire sequencing. RT-PCR was first run with HTBI primers, then multiplex PCR in a second round. TCRdb independently ran MiXCR on the multiplex PCR reads; one entry per CDR3 protein. The sample has 600,000 to 950,000 distinct CDR3 sequences, 40% seen once. What was sequenced was peripheral blood. These TCRs come from an adult man with Graves' ophthalmopathy.

CDR3 protein: CASSHLGQANTEAFF. The CDR3 bases are TGCGCCAGCAGCCATCTTGGACAGGCGAACACTGAAGCTTTCTTT. The chain has TRBV4-1 and TRBJ1-1; the match to TRBD1 covers 7 bases. After removal of 3 bases from V and 1 base from J, the junction contained 5 bases not matched to a gene. The germline V gene encodes CDR1 MGHRA and CDR2 YSYEKL. This CDR3 is 15 amino acids long.

Comments on this clonotype: It may be a read error: a sequence one base away is much more abundant. The chain recombines TRBV24-1 with TRBJ2-2; possible D gene TRBD2, 5 bases. Germline V CDR1 and CDR2: KGHDR, SFDVKD. The CDR3 has 13 residues. CDR3 amino acids: CATSVEYTGEPFF. In DNA, the CDR3 is TGTGCCACCAGTGTCGAATACACCGGGGAGCCGTTTTTT.

This clonotype was observed at least ten times. Here the CDR3 DNA reads TGCAGCGTGCGGGCGGCGACTCGGGGAGAGACCCAGTACTTC. Protein: CSVRAATRGETQYF. The rearrangement joins TRBV29-1 to TRBJ2-5; D may be TRBD2 (5 bases). Germline CDR1 reads SQVTM; CDR2 reads ANQGSEA. V was pared by 6 bases and J by 4 bases, with 18 bases between. The CDR3 is 14 amino acids.

This clonotype showed up just once. V usage is TRBV7-9 and J usage is TRBJ2-7; D possibly corresponds to TRBD2 (6 bases). V gave up 2 bases and J gave up 3 bases, with 14 bases separating them. The CDR3 runs 15 residues. Germline V gene sequence: CDR1 SEHNR, CDR2 FQNEAQ (reference sequence). The CDR3 here is CASSLIAGSFYEQYF. CDR3 DNA sequence: TGTGCCAGCAGCTTAATAGCCGGGAGTTTCTACGAGCAGTACTTC.

This clonotype has a count of ten or more. This chain uses TRBV24-1 with TRBJ2-5, with a weak D call TRBD1 (6 bases). V lost 4 bases to trimming and J lost 2 bases, with 7 bases between them. Germline CDR1 is KGHDR and CDR2 is SFDVKD. This CDR3 has 13 amino acids. The CDR3 coding sequence is TGTGCCACCAGTGAGGGGGCTCAAGAGACCCAGTACTTC. Its protein product is CATSEGAQETQYF.

This rearrangement joins TRBV20-1 to TRBJ2-7, with a weak D call TRBD1 (6 bases). The length of the CDR3 is 12 residues. The germline V gene encodes CDR1 DFQATT and CDR2 SNEGSKA (reference sequence). Trimming took 2 bases from V and 7 from J, leaving 12 bases between them. The CDR3 bases are TGCAGTGCTAGACAGGGGCTTGGAGAGCAGTACTTC. Translating gives CSARQGLGEQYF.

This clonotype was detected many times. The chain is built from TRBV20-1 and TRBJ2-5; D unresolved. Germline CDR1 and CDR2: DFQATT and SNEGSKA (reference sequence). The germline V and J ends were trimmed by 1 base and 5 bases, with 2 bases remaining between them. The CDR3 covers 10 residues. As DNA, the CDR3 is TGCAGTGCTAGAGCCGAGACCCAGTACTTC. Its protein product is CSARAETQYF.

The chain links TRBV9 to TRBJ1-5; TRBD1 matches 7 bases. Trimming cost V 5 bases and J 7 bases; bases outside gene matches: 9. There are 14 residues in the CDR3. The V gene's germline CDR1 is SGDLS and CDR2 YYNGEE. CDR3 in DNA: TGTGCCAGCAGTAAACCCGACAGGGACCAGCCCCAGCATTTT. It translates to CASSKPDRDQPQHF.

Regarding this clonotype: Compared with germline, one end of the junction differs, possibly owing to a read error. This chain connects TRBV10-2 to TRBJ2-7; 7 bases match TRBD2. This CDR3 spans 15 amino acids. CDR1 is WSHSY and CDR2 is SAAADI in the germline V gene. The CDR3 protein is CASSLSWSGMDEQCF. CDR3 in DNA: TGCGCCAGCAGCCTTTCGTGGAGCGGGATGGACGAGCAGTGCTTC.

This clonotype was recorded many times. This rearrangement joins TRBV9 to TRBJ2-5; the D gene is possibly TRBD2 (6 bases). V was clipped by 6 bases and J by 7 bases, with 16 bases between them. CDR1 is SGDLS, CDR2 YYNGEE, per germline. The CDR3 spans 13 residues. The CDR3 region has the DNA TGTGCCAGCACCTCCGGGACCGGGGGGACCCAGTACTTC. Amino acid sequence: CASTSGTGGTQYF.

The chain links TRBV28 to TRBJ1-2, with D perhaps TRBD1 (6 bases). V gave up 8 bases and J gave up 2 bases, with 12 bases separating them. This CDR3 comprises 13 residues. CDR1 and CDR2 from the germline V gene are MDHEN and SYDVKM. The CDR3 loop reads CASGGPGNYGYTF. The CDR3 nucleotides read TGTGCCAGCGGGGGGCCGGGAAACTATGGCTACACCTTC.

Many counts were recorded for this clonotype. The CDR3 DNA is TGTGCCAGCAGGACAGGGAGGGGAAATGGCTACACCTTC. Residues: CASRTGRGNGYTF. The genes are TRBV2 and TRBJ1-2; 7 bases match TRBD1. The junction had 7 bases not matched to a gene; V was cut back by 6 bases and J by 6 bases. This CDR3 has 13 residues. The germline gives CDR1 SNHLY, CDR2 FYNNEI.

In this sample, this clonotype turned up a few times. The chain employs TRBV11-2 and TRBJ1-1; the D gene is possibly TRBD1 (6 bases). The CDR3 contains 12 residues. CDR1 is SGHAT and CDR2 is FQNNGV in the germline V gene. The V and J ends lost 5 bases and 8 bases respectively, with 12 bases between them. The chain's CDR3 is CASSLGGKEAFF. Here the CDR3 DNA reads TGTGCCAGCAGCCTAGGGGGGAAGGAAGCTTTCTTT.